This T cell receptor beta chain was identified in a study of tumor-infiltrating lymphocytes in localized non-small cell lung cancer. The wider study: From each patient, both tumor and uninvolved lung, non-adjacent to tumor, were sampled.

With 2 bases removed from V and 4 bases from J, the gap between germline ends came to 9 bases. CDR3 length: 15 amino acids. Germline CDR1 LGHNA, CDR2 YNFKEQ. The table came from immunoSEQ multiplex PCR; TCRdb's copy has only in-frame clones and leaves some out. The sample yields 11,000 to 15,000 clones, 75% to 85% seen once. Sequencing used lung tumor tissue. The sequence derives from a human donor with non-small cell lung cancer. This chain links TRBV4-2 with TRBJ2-6; tentatively, D is TRBD1 (6 bases). The CDR3 nucleotides are TGTGCCAGCAGCCAAACAGGGACCGGGGCCAACGTCCTGACTTTC. As protein: CASSQTGTGANVLTF.